This record covers a single TCR beta chain. This receptor's antigen is unknown. No quality values exist for individual bases; no much larger clone is one base distant. The sample belongs to a study of beta chain features in type 1 diabetes (dated by TCRdb to the late 2010s). About the full investigation: Patients and healthy donors did not differ in mean age, gender distribution, total cell number or subset yield. Across all samples, fewer than 110,000,000 sorted cells were examined, and cell number per subset correlated strongly with RNA yield. In the study, TCRB repertoires of sorted circulating CD4+ T cell subsets from recently diagnosed type 1 diabetes patients were compared with those of matched healthy donors. Regulatory and stem cell-like memory subsets were obtained from only 8 patients and roughly 8 healthy donors, while naive and central memory subsets were obtained from all 30 or so donors. Broad study findings and their caveats: In all four CD4+ subsets, TCRB CDR3 length was moderately but significantly shorter in type 1 diabetes patients. Because cDNA was sequenced instead of genomic DNA, highly expressing activated cells could be over-represented, though the groups showed no difference in activation or CD3 levels. Because small numbers of individuals were included in the HLA sub-analyses, any influence of HLA type on TCRB rearrangement was left unresolved. The naive, central memory and regulatory TCRB repertoires appeared to resemble one another more closely among patients than among healthy donors. PCR may preferentially amplify shorter templates, but because patient and control samples were amplified and corrected together, any resulting skew would affect both groups equally. Patients with type 1 diabetes made fewer insertions and deleted more nucleotides at VDJ recombination sites, implying thymic rearrangement abnormalities.

A single peripheral blood draw of roughly 0.11 L on average was collected from each donor into heparinised tubes. A BD FACSAria II and a panel including CD45RO, CCR7, CD25, CD127, CD95 and CD27 were used to sort naive, central memory, regulatory and stem cell-like memory CD4+ T cells. Purity was above 95% for every sorted population. PBMCs were separated immediately by Lymphoprep density gradient centrifugation and were stained directly, without being cultured. Samples were stained and sorted in pairs, with one healthy donor and one patient per experiment, so that batch effects were minimized. Inclusive of the bounding cysteine and phenylalanine, the CDR3 is 14 residues long. Only CDR3 DNA is held: 42 bases, read in frame from base 1. The CDR1 and CDR2 encoded by the germline V gene (reference sequence) are SGHNT and YYREEE. The trim is 4 bases for V and 0 bases for J, with a gap of 8 bases between the germline ends.

The entire amount of isolated RNA was reverse transcribed using the High Capacity cDNA Reverse Transcription Kit, so the sequenced TCRB transcripts were expressed ones. Naive, central memory and regulatory T cell samples underwent deep immunoSEQ sequencing, averaging about 3.57 million total reads per sample. After sorted cells were lysed in RLT buffer, RNA was extracted with DNase-treated RNeasy Micro or Mini kits, with the choice depending on cell number. To prevent cross-contamination, each cell subset was processed individually, whereas patient and healthy donor samples were processed jointly. TCRB sequences were amplified from cDNA with the immunoSEQ multiplex PCR, producing 87-bp fragments spanning the CDR3 region. Sequencing of the amplicons was performed on the Illumina HiSeq platform. As for the original processing: Synthetic template baselines were used to correct PCR bias computationally, reads within Hamming distance 2 were collapsed, and singletons that could not be merged were discarded. Reads were aligned to IMGT to assign V, D and J genes, CDR3 length, and insertions or deletions at six rearrangement sites. Within each subset, clonotype counts were normalized to the number of sorted cells before true diversity and Gini coefficients were calculated with the tcR R package. The overlap coefficient, calculated on TCRB nucleotide sequences, was used to quantify repertoire sharing. Out-of-frame TCRB sequences from naive cells were analyzed to stand in for the pre-selection repertoire. The clones in this table, taken by TCRdb from immuneACCESS, are in-frame only. Not every clone is retained; where verified, under half of the shortfall comes from an unresolved V gene, and the cause of the rest is unknown. From that table come the V and J calls and clone size; the DNA was used to work out D and trimming. The sample includes about 470,000 clones, with about 29% observed a single time. The ten largest make up roughly 0.06% of the sample.

The source of this sequence is a young man in good health. Sequenced sample: naive CD4+ T cells from blood. The label giving this sample's cell subset or site can be read as: true naive CD4+ T cells. This chain joins TRBV5-4 to TRBJ2-4; a tentative D call is TRBD2 (5 bases match). CDR3 region: CASSRTVAKNIQYF. The sequence in DNA is TGTGCCAGCAGCCGGACTGTAGCCAAAAACATTCAGTACTTC.